This note documents a single T cell receptor (beta chain) sequence. This sample was included in a study of patients and donors after allogeneic stem cell transplantation. TCRdb re-called the RT-PCR reads with MiXCR, one entry per CDR3 protein. Among more than 850,000 distinct CDR3 sequences listed, more than 15% were seen once. The CDR3 sequence is 15 residues long. Germline CDR1 is LNHNV and CDR2 is YYDKDF (reference sequence). Trimming cost V 0 bases and J 2 bases, with 8 bases left between them. The chain uses TRBV15 and TRBJ1-5; no clear D gene. What was sequenced was blood, either unsorted or a sorted T cell fraction (not recorded which). The origin of this receptor is a human donor who was either an allogeneic HSCT recipient or a stem cell or donor lymphocyte infusion donor (not recorded which). It is not recorded whose cells these are; they may come from a transplant donor. CDR3 in DNA: TGTGCCACCAGCAGAGATATTCAGGGCAATCAGCCCCAGCATTTT. Encoded protein: CATSRDIQGNQPQHF.